Each of the 2 T cell receptor beta chains below was sequenced from the same sample in a study of blood T cells in healthy people across ages. The authors ran a second PCR of about 7 to 11 cycles using a sample-barcoded 5' primer and a J-beta primer mix. TCRdb called the 5' RACE reads again in MiXCR, with one record for every CDR3 protein. The table records roughly 2 million distinct CDR3 sequences, just under 50% of them present only once. The sequenced sample consisted of blood. These receptors came from a woman between 40 and 50 years old in good health.

This clonotype was seen at least ten times. The genes are TRBV5-1 and TRBJ2-3; 7 bases match TRBD2. The germline V gene has CDR1 SGHRS and CDR2 YFSETQ. The CDR3 runs 15 residues. The V segment lost 2 bases and the J segment 2 bases; nucleotides outside the gene matches: 5. In DNA, the CDR3 is TGCGCCAGCAGCTTCTCTAGCGGATACACAGATACGCAGTATTTT. The encoded protein is CASSFSSGYTDTQYF.

V and J are TRBV7-2 and TRBJ2-5; 8 nucleotides line up with TRBD2. CDR3 length: 16 residues. V shed 1 base, J shed 2 bases, and the junction held 6 bases outside the gene matches. The germline gives CDR1 SGHTA, CDR2 FQGNSA. The CDR3 reads CASSLDGSGAQETQYF. The DNA of the CDR3 is TGTGCCAGCAGCTTAGATGGTAGCGGGGCGCAAGAGACCCAGTACTTC.